This T cell receptor beta chain is drawn from a study of blood T cells in healthy people across ages. Study results and caveats: Estimates of diversity drawn from one million T cells were considered underestimates. A greater number of naive CD4+ cells and higher diversity distinguished long-lived donors from aged donors.

Through a sample-barcoded 5' primer and a J-beta primer mix, a second PCR was run for roughly 6 to 11 cycles. TCRdb redid the calling of the 5' RACE reads with MiXCR, one entry per CDR3 protein. The table lists 540,000 or so distinct CDR3 sequences, 24% of them singletons, with 8.7% in the top ten. This clonotype was counted between two and nine times. Its cognate antigen is unknown. The same sample was also studied in work on T cells of mothers and their children. This second study says: No clone of persistent microchimeric T cells was detected.

The source of this sequence is a boy between 10 and 17 years old in good health. Sequenced input: blood.

The CDR3 region has the DNA TGTGCCATCAGTGAGAAAATTCAGGCGAAGAACACTGAAGCTTTCTTT. It specifies CAISEKIQAKNTEAFF. The gene calls are TRBV10-3 and TRBJ1-1; D is ambiguous. The ends were cut back, 2 bases at V and 1 base at J, with 14 bases in the middle. The V gene's germline CDR1 is ENHRY and CDR2 SYGVKD. This CDR3 is 16 amino acids long.